A single sample gave rise to the 10 T cell receptor beta chains below, sequenced in a study of tissue T cells after allogeneic stem cell transplantation. Adult allogeneic hematopoietic cell transplant recipients with steroid-refractory graft-versus-host disease were prospectively enrolled for research autopsy. TCRdb's copy holds only in-frame clones and misses some; the assay was immunoSEQ multiplex PCR. This sample has 2,800 or so clones; 50% to 65% occur once, and the top ten carry roughly 20%. The material sequenced was duodenal tissue, taken at autopsy. These receptor sequences come from a male patient over 55 with steroid-refractory graft-versus-host disease after an allogeneic stem cell transplant. Some of the T cells may derive from the graft donor.

This clone showed up just a few times. The chain joins TRBV11-2 to TRBJ2-1; no clear D. CDR1 and CDR2 (germline): SGHAT, FQNNGV. This CDR3 has 15 residues. V lost 1 base and J 10 bases, leaving 17 bases between the germline ends. The CDR3 DNA follows: TGTGCCAGCAGCTTAGTCGTAGGATTGAGATCAGAGCAGTTCTTC. Translated: CASSLVVGLRSEQFF.

This clone was detected a few times. The gene calls are TRBV7-6 and TRBJ1-5; no definite D call. This CDR3 is 17 amino acids long. Trimming took 0 bases from V and 4 from J, leaving 16 bases between them. CDR1 is SGHVS and CDR2 is FNYEAQ in the germline V gene. CDR3 loop: CASSLATADLRNQPQHF. In nucleotides, the CDR3 is TGTGCCAGCAGCTTAGCAACAGCCGATTTAAGAAATCAGCCCCAGCATTTT. The whole variable domain, remainder taken from reference TRBV7-6 and TRBJ1-5, is GAGVSQSPRYKVTKRGQDVALRCDPISGHVSLYWYRQALGQGPEFLTYFNYEAQQDKSGLPNDRFSAERPEGSISTLTIQRTEQRDSAMYRCASSLATADLRNQPQHFGDGTRLSIL.

The gene calls are TRBV6-6 and TRBJ1-2; D remains ambiguous. The germline V and J ends were trimmed by 6 bases and 0 bases, with 11 bases remaining between them. Germline V gene lookup returns CDR1 MNHNY and CDR2 SVGAGI (reference sequence). This CDR3 comprises 14 residues. CDR3 sequence (DNA): TGTGCCAGCAGATTGGACCGCGCTAACTATGGCTACACCTTC. Its protein product is CASRLDRANYGYTF.

The gene calls are TRBV14 and TRBJ2-3; either TRBD1 or TRBD2 may fit D (6 bases each). The CDR3 loop spans 13 amino acids. V dropped 11 bases and J dropped 6 bases, with 18 bases sitting between them. CDR1 and CDR2 (germline): SGHDN, FVKESK. The CDR3 DNA follows: TGTGCCCTCGGGGGCGGGGAAACCGATACGCAGTATTTT. Encoded protein: CALGGGETDTQYF.

Only a few counts were recorded for this clone. The rearrangement links TRBV4-2 to TRBJ1-5; D call uncertain. Trimming shortened V by 5 bases and J by 5 bases, and 19 bases separated the two germline ends. The V gene's germline CDR1 is LGHNA and CDR2 YNFKEQ. The CDR3 extends over 16 amino acids. CDR3 amino acids: CASSAGKGEGHQPQHF. CDR3 nucleotides: TGTGCCAGCAGCGCTGGTAAGGGAGAGGGCCATCAGCCCCAGCATTTT.

The chain joins TRBV27 to TRBJ1-1; the D is unclear. V lost 7 bases and J lost 6, with 12 bases in between. In germline, CDR1 is MNHEY, CDR2 SMNVEV (reference sequence). The CDR3 runs 12 residues. CDR3 region: CASTNLGSEAFF. The CDR3 region has the DNA TGTGCCAGCACTAATTTAGGTTCTGAAGCTTTCTTT.

The chain couples TRBV7-2 to TRBJ2-7; D is possibly TRBD2 (5 bases). CDR1 SGHTA and CDR2 FQGNSA come from the germline V gene. The CDR3 covers 14 residues. Trimming removed 1 base at V and 6 bases at J, with 13 bases between. Written as DNA, the CDR3 is TGTGCCAGCAGCTTAGTAGCGACGGGTACCGAGCAGTACTTC. Translation gives CASSLVATGTEQYF. Using reference TRBV7-2 and TRBJ2-7 for the parts outside the CDR3, the full variable domain is GAGVSQSPSNKVTEKGKDVELRCDPISGHTALYWYRQSLGQGLEFLIYFQGNSAPDKSGLPSDRFSAERTGGSVSTLTIQRTQQEDSAVYLCASSLVATGTEQYFGPGTRLTVT.

The rearrangement joins TRBV4-2 to TRBJ2-7, with D possibly TRBD1 on 5 matching bases. CDR3 length equals 12 residues. V gave up 4 bases and J gave up 5 bases, with 9 bases separating them. Germline V gene lookup returns CDR1 LGHNA and CDR2 YNFKEQ. CDR3 nucleotides: TGTGCCAGCAGCCGTCGACAGAACGAGCAGTACTTC. Translation: CASSRRQNEQYF.

The chain is built from TRBV5-6 and TRBJ2-7; D uncertain. Germline V gives CDR1 SGHDT, CDR2 YYEEEE. The CDR3 consists of 14 residues. Trimming left V 4 bases short and J 0 bases short, with 11 bases between. CDR3 in amino acids: CASSLSRSSYEQYF. The CDR3 nucleotides are TGTGCCAGCAGCCTGTCTCGATCCTCCTACGAGCAGTACTTC. The entire variable domain, with the rest obtained from reference TRBV5-6 and TRBJ2-7, is as follows: DAGVTQSPTHLIKTRGQQVTLRCSPKSGHDTVSWYQQALGQGPQFIFQYYEEEERQRGNFPDRFSGHQFPNYSSELNVNALLLGDSALYLCASSLSRSSYEQYFGPGTRLTVT.

The chain employs TRBV7-9 and TRBJ2-4, with 11 nucleotides matching TRBD2. The CDR3 has 12 residues. The ends lost 8 bases at V and 7 bases at J; junction bases unmatched: 1. Germline V gives CDR1 SEHNR, CDR2 FQNEAQ (reference sequence). The CDR3 loop reads CASASGGNIQYF. CDR3 nucleotide sequence: TGTGCCAGCGCTAGCGGGGGGAACATTCAGTACTTC.